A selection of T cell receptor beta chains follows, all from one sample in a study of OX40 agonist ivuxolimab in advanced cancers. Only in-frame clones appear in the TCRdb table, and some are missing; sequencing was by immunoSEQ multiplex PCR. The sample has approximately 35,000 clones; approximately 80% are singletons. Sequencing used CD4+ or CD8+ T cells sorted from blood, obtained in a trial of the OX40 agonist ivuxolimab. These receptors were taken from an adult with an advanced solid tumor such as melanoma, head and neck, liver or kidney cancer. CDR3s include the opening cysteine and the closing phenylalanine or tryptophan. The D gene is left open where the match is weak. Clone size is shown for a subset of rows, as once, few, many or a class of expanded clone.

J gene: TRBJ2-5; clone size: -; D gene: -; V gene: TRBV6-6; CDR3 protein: CASSYSWGDEETQYF; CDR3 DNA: TGTGCCAGCAGTTACTCGTGGGGGGATGAGGAGACCCAGTACTTC
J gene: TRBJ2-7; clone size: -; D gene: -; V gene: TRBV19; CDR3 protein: CASSTTSTYEQYF; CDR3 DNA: TGTGCCAGTAGTACAACATCGACCTACGAGCAGTACTTC
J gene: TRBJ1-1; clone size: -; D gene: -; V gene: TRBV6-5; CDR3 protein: CASSQGLVTEAFF; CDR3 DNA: TGTGCCAGCAGCCAGGGACTGGTCACTGAAGCTTTCTTT
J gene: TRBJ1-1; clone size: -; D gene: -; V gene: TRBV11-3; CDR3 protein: CASSRGQGTEAFF; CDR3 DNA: TGTGCCAGCAGCCGGGGCCAGGGCACTGAAGCTTTCTTT
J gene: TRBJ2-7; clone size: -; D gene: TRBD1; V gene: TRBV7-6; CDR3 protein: CASSPHPGTGVEQYF; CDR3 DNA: TGTGCCAGCAGCCCACATCCCGGGACAGGGGTCGAGCAGTACTTC
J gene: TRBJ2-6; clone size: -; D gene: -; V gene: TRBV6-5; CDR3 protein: CASSAGASGANVLTF; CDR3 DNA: TGTGCCAGCAGCGCCGGGGCCTCTGGGGCCAACGTCCTGACTTTC
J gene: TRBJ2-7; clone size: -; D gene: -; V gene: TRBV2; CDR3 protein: CASSSTGIYEQYF; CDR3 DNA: TGTGCCAGCAGCTCGACAGGAATCTACGAGCAGTACTTC
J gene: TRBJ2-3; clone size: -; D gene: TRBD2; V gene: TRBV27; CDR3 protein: CASSGGLAGNADTQYF; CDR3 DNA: TGTGCCAGCAGTGGCGGACTAGCGGGTAACGCAGATACGCAGTATTTT
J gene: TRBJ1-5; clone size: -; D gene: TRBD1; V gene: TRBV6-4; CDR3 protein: CASSDSTQGGSNQPQHF; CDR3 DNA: TGTGCCAGCAGTGACTCGACACAGGGGGGCAGCAATCAGCCCCAGCATTTT
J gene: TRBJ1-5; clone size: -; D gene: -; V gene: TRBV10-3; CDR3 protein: CAISEGSRGSNQPQHF; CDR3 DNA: TGTGCCATCAGTGAGGGGTCTCGCGGAAGCAATCAGCCCCAGCATTTT
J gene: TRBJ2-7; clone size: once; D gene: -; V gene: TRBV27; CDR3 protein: CASSLSSGALRVGEQYF; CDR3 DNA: TGTGCCAGCAGTTTATCGTCGGGGGCCTTGAGGGTAGGCGAGCAGTACTTC
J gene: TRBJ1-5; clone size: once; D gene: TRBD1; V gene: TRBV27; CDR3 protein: CASSLDRGPYSNQPQHF; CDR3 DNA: TGTGCCAGCAGTTTGGACAGGGGGCCGTATAGCAATCAGCCCCAGCATTTT
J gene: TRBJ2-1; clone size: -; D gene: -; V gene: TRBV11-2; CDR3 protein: CASSLEGGWNEQFF; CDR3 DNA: TGTGCCAGCAGCTTAGAAGGAGGGTGGAATGAGCAGTTCTTC
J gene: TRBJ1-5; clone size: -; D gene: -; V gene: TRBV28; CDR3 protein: CASSTMGEHQPQHF; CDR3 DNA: TGTGCCAGCAGTACCATGGGGGAACATCAGCCCCAGCATTTT
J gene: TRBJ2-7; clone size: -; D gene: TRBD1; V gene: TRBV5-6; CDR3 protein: CASSLAQGAFEQYF; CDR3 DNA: TGTGCCAGCAGCTTGGCACAGGGGGCGTTCGAGCAGTACTTC
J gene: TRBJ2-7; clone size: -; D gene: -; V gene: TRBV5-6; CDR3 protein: CASSSLAVRSYEQYF; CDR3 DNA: TGTGCCAGCAGCTCTTTAGCGGTCCGCTCCTACGAGCAGTACTTC
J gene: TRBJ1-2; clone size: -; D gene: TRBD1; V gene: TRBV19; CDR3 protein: CASQGVVNYGYTF; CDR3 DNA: TGTGCCAGCCAGGGGGTAGTTAACTATGGCTACACCTTC
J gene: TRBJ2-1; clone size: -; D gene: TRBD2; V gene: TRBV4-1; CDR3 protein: CASSGGYNEQFF; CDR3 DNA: TGCGCCAGCTCCGGGGGGTACAATGAGCAGTTCTTC
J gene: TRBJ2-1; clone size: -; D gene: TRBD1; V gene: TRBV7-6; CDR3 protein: CASSSYYLDRAGYNEQFF; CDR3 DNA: TGTGCCAGCAGCTCATACTACTTGGACAGGGCGGGTTACAATGAGCAGTTCTTC
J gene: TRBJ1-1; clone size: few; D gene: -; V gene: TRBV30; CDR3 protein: CAWSVEVGTEAFF; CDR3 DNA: TGTGCCTGGAGTGTGGAGGTGGGGACTGAAGCTTTCTTT
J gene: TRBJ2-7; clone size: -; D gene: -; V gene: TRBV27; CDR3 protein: CASSLVGGFNDEQYF; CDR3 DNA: TGTGCCAGCAGTTTGGTTGGGGGTTTTAACGACGAGCAGTACTTC
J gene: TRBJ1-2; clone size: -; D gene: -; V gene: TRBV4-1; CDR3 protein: CASSQDERGRGGYTF; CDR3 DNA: TGCGCCAGCAGCCAAGATGAACGGGGAAGGGGTGGCTACACCTTC
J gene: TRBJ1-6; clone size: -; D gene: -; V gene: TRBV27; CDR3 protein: CASSLRQNNSPLHF; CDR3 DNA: TGTGCCAGCAGTTTAAGGCAGAATAATTCACCCCTCCACTTT
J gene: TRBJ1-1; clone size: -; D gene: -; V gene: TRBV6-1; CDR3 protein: CASSEGAPTNTEAFF; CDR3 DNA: TGTGCCAGCAGTGAAGGGGCACCGACGAACACTGAAGCTTTCTTT
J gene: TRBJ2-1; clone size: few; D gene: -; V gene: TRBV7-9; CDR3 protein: CAAGQLSYNEQFF; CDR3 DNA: TGTGCCGCGGGACAGCTCTCCTACAATGAGCAGTTCTTC
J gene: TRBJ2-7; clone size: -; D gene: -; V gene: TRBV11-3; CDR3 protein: CASSPAGREQYF; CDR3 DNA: TGTGCCAGCAGCCCCGCAGGACGCGAGCAGTACTTC
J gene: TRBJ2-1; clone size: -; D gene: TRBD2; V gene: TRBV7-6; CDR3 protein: CASSHSGGVYNEQFF; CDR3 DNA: TGTGCCAGCAGCCATAGCGGGGGGGTTTACAATGAGCAGTTCTTC
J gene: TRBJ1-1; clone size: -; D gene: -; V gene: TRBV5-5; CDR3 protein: CASSLEGLINEAFF; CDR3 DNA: TGTGCCAGCAGCTTGGAGGGCCTGATTAATGAAGCTTTCTTT
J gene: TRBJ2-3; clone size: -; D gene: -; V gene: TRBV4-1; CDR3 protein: CASSQTRGGGTDTQYF; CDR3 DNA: TGCGCCAGCAGCCAAACGCGGGGTGGGGGGACAGATACGCAGTATTTT
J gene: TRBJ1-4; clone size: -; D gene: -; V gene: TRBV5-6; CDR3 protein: CASSAGSNEKLFF; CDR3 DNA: TGTGCCAGCAGCGCTGGGAGTAATGAAAAACTGTTTTTT
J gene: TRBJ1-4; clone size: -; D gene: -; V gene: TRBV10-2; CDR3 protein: CASSDGGGEKLFF; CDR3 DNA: TGCGCCAGCAGTGATGGGGGCGGGGAAAAACTGTTTTTT
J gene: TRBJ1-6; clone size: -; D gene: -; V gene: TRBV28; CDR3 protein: CASMRGPYNSPLHF; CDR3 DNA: TGTGCCAGCATGCGTGGCCCCTATAATTCACCCCTCCACTTT
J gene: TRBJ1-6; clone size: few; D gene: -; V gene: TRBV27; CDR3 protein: CASSFLGVNSPLHF; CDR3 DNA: TGTGCCAGCAGTTTTCTAGGGGTTAATTCACCCCTCCACTTT
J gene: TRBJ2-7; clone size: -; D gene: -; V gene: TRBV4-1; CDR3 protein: CASSQDRLSSYEQYF; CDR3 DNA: TGCGCCAGCAGCCAAGACAGGCTTAGCTCCTACGAGCAGTACTTC
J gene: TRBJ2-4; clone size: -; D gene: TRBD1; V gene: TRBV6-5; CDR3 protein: CASSTQGNIQYF; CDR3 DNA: TGTGCCAGCAGTACACAGGGGAACATTCAGTACTTC
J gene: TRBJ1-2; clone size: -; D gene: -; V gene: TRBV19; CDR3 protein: CASSIVGYGYTF; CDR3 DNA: TGTGCCAGTAGTATAGTTGGTTATGGCTACACCTTC
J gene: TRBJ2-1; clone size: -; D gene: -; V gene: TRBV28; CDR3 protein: CASRLDSTYNEQFF; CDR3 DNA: TGTGCCAGCCGTCTCGACTCAACCTACAATGAGCAGTTCTTC
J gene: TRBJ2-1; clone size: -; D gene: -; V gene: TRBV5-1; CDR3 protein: CASSQTKENNEQFF; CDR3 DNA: TGCGCCAGCAGCCAAACAAAGGAAAACAATGAGCAGTTCTTC
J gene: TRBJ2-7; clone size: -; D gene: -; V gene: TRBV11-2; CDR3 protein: CASSSGPIVGEQYF; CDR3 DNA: TGTGCCAGCAGCTCCGGACCGATCGTAGGGGAGCAGTACTTC
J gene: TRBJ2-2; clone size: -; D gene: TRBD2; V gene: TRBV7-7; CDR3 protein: CASSPSPTSGNTGELFF; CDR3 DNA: TGTGCCAGCAGCCCTTCCCCGACTAGCGGGAACACCGGGGAGCTGTTTTTT
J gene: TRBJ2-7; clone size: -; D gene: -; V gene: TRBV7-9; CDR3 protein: CASSPDGLYEQYF; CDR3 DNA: TGTGCCAGCAGCCCCGACGGCCTCTACGAGCAGTACTTC
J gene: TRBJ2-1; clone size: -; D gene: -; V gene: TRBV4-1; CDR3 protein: CASSQDPSSYNEQFF; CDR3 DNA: TGCGCCAGCAGCCAAGACCCGAGCTCCTACAATGAGCAGTTCTTC
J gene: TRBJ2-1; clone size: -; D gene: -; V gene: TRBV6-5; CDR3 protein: CASSPRGASYNEQFF; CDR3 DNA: TGTGCCAGCAGTCCCCGGGGGGCCTCCTACAATGAGCAGTTCTTC
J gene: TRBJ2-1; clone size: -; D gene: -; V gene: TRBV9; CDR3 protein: CASSVASKNEQFF; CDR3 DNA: TGTGCCAGCAGCGTGGCCTCGAAGAATGAGCAGTTCTTC
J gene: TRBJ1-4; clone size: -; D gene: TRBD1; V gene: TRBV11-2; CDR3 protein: CASSTGTVGEKLFF; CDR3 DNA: TGTGCCAGCAGCACCGGGACAGTAGGTGAAAAACTGTTTTTT
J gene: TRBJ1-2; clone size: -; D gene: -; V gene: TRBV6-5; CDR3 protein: CASSYSAAGRDGYTF; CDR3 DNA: TGTGCCAGCAGTTACTCGGCCGCAGGGCGTGATGGCTACACCTTC
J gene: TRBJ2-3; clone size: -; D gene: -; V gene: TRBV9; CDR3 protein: CASSPTGSSTDTQYF; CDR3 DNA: TGTGCCAGCAGTCCGACAGGATCTAGCACAGATACGCAGTATTTT
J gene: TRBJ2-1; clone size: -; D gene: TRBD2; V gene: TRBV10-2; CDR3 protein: CASSGGTSGRTSSYNEQFF; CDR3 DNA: TGCGCCAGCAGTGGGGGAACTAGCGGGAGGACGAGCTCCTACAATGAGCAGTTCTTC
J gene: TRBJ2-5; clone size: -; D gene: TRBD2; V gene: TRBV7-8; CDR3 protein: CASSLSGRLQETQYF; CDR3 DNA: TGTGCCAGCAGCTTGAGCGGGAGGCTCCAAGAGACCCAGTACTTC
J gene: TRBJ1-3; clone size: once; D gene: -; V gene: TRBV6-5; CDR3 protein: CASSYSEKNTIYF; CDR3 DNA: TGTGCCAGCAGTTACTCTGAAAAAAACACCATATATTTT
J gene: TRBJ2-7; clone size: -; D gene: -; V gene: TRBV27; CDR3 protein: CASSLGPSYEQYF; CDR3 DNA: TGTGCCAGCAGTTTAGGGCCGTCCTACGAGCAGTACTTC
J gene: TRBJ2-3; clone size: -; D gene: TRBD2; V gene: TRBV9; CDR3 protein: CASSGGSSTDTQYF; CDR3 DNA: TGTGCCAGCAGCGGCGGGAGTAGCACAGATACGCAGTATTTT
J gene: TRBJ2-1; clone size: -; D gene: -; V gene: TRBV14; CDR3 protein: CASSQILNEQFF; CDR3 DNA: TGTGCCAGCAGCCAAATCTTAAATGAGCAGTTCTTC
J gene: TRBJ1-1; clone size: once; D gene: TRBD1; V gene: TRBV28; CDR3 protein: CASSGPAGGIGTEAFF; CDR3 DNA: TGTGCCAGCAGTGGCCCCGCAGGGGGCATCGGCACTGAAGCTTTCTTT
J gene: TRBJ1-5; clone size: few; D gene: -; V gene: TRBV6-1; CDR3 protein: CASSDRGSNQPQHF; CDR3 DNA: TGTGCCAGCAGTGACAGGGGAAGCAATCAGCCCCAGCATTTT
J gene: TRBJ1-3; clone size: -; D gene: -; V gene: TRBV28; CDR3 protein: CASSRRGNTIYF; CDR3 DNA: TGTGCCAGCAGCCGCAGAGGAAACACCATATATTTT
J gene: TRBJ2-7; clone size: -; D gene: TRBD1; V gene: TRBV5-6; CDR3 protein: CASSYWDRGSDYEQYF; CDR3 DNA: TGTGCCAGCAGCTACTGGGACAGGGGTTCCGACTACGAGCAGTACTTC